These T cell receptor beta chains were read from a single sample in a study of a mutant IDH1 vaccine in newly diagnosed glioma. The table came from immunoSEQ multiplex PCR; TCRdb's copy has only in-frame clones and leaves some out. The sample carries 65,000 to 70,000 clones, about 86% recorded once. The sequencing used PBMCs, collected from a glioma patient treated with radiotherapy, temozolomide or both. These receptors originate from a young man with glioma. The CDR3 runs from the conserved cysteine through the conserved F or W. The D gene is left open where the match is weak. Where a row states a size, it is once, few, many or the class of an expanded clone; other rows omit it.

J,length,D,size,V,CDR3,DNA
TRBJ2-5,13,-,-,TRBV7-2,CASSAKGGETQYF,TGTGCCAGCAGCGCAAAGGGGGGAGAGACCCAGTACTTC
TRBJ1-6,16,-,-,TRBV27,CASSSYTTGYNSPLHF,TGTGCCAGCAGTTCCTACACCACAGGGTATAATTCACCCCTCCACTTT
TRBJ1-5,14,TRBD1,-,TRBV28,CASRGGRGNQPQHF,TGTGCCAGCAGAGGGGGCCGAGGCAATCAGCCCCAGCATTTT
TRBJ1-5,12,-,-,TRBV30,CALDRPNQPQHF,TGTGCCTTGGACAGACCCAATCAGCCCCAGCATTTT
TRBJ2-5,13,-,-,TRBV5-4,CASSPHFQETQYF,TGTGCCAGCAGTCCCCACTTCCAAGAGACCCAGTACTTC
TRBJ2-2,14,-,-,TRBV7-9,CASSRTENTGELFF,TGTGCCAGCAGCCGGACTGAGAACACCGGGGAGCTGTTTTTT
TRBJ1-5,14,-,few,TRBV7-6,CASSVSSGNQPQHF,TGTGCCAGCAGCGTATCGTCGGGAAATCAGCCCCAGCATTTT
TRBJ1-6,13,-,-,TRBV30,CAEQGQLNSPLHF,TGTGCCGAACAAGGGCAGCTTAATTCACCCCTCCACTTT
TRBJ2-1,13,TRBD2,-,TRBV19,CASRTGGYGEQFF,TGTGCCAGTAGAACGGGGGGTTACGGTGAGCAGTTCTTC
TRBJ1-1,17,-,once,TRBV15,CATSREDWSGASTEAFF,TGTGCCACCAGCAGAGAAGATTGGTCAGGGGCAAGCACTGAAGCTTTCTTT
TRBJ2-2,14,-,once,TRBV4-1,CASSQGPNTGELFF,TGCGCCAGCAGCCAAGGACCAAACACCGGGGAGCTGTTTTTT
TRBJ2-1,19,-,-,TRBV15,CATSREKSLTYSSYNEQFF,TGTGCCACCAGCAGAGAGAAGTCTCTCACGTATAGCTCCTACAATGAGCAGTTCTTC
TRBJ1-2,15,-,once,TRBV5-6,CASSPLLTGNYGYTF,TGTGCCAGCAGCCCCCTGCTAACAGGGAACTATGGCTACACCTTC
TRBJ1-1,14,-,-,TRBV6-5,CASSHEVINTEAFF,TGTGCCAGCAGCCATGAAGTTATAAACACTGAAGCTTTCTTT
TRBJ1-6,15,-,-,TRBV7-8,CASSLGLQGPSPLHF,TGTGCCAGCAGCTTAGGCCTACAGGGCCCTTCACCCCTCCACTTT
TRBJ2-3,14,TRBD2,-,TRBV6-1,CAIRLAGDVDTQYF,TGTGCCATCCGACTAGCGGGGGATGTGGATACGCAGTATTTT
TRBJ1-2,14,-,few,TRBV2,CASSERGREQGYTF,TGTGCCAGCAGTGAACGAGGCAGGGAACAGGGCTACACCTTC